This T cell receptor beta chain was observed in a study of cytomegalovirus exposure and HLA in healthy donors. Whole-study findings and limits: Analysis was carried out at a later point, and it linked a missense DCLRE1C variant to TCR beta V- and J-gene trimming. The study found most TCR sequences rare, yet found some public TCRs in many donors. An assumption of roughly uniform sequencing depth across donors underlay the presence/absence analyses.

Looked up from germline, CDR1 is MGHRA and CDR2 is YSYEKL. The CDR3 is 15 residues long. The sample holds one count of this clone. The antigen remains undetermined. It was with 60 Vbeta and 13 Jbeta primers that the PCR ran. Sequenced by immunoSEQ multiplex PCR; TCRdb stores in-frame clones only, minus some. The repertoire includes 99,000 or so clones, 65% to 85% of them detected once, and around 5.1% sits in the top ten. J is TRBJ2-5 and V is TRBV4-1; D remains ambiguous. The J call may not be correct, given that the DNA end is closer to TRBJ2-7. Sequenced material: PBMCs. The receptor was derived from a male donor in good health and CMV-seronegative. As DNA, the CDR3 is TGCGCCAGCAGCCAAGTTACCGAGAGTTCATACGAGCAGTACTTC. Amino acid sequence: CASSQVTESSYEQYF.